What follows are 30 T cell receptor beta chains derived from one specimen sequenced in a study of blood T cell repertoires in COVID-19. Sequencing was performed with immunoSEQ multiplex PCR; in TCRdb, only in-frame clones are kept and a portion is missing. The data show around 240,000 clones, 65% to 90% seen once. Sequencing was performed on peripheral blood. The receptors shown here come from a woman aged 45-65 years with acute or convalescent COVID-19.

The rearrangement joins TRBV12-3 or TRBV12-4 to TRBJ1-1; D is ambiguous. The CDR3 contains 13 residues. Deletions cut 6 bases from V and 1 base from J, with 9 bases between. CDR3 nucleotide sequence: TGTGCCAGCAGCCTAGCCGGGAACACTGAAGCTTTCTTT. Translation: CASSLAGNTEAFF.

This sequence joins TRBV19 and TRBJ1-5; D unresolved. Germline CDR1 is LNHDA and CDR2 is SQIVND (reference sequence). With 5 bases removed from V and 2 bases from J, the gap between germline ends came to 16 bases. This CDR3 is 16 amino acids long. CDR3 sequence: CASSRRRIEGNQPQHF. DNA for the CDR3: TGTGCCAGTAGTCGACGACGGATCGAGGGCAATCAGCCCCAGCATTTT.

V usage is TRBV5-1 and J usage is TRBJ1-4; the match to TRBD1 covers 8 bases. Germline V CDR1 and CDR2: SGHRS, YFSETQ. V lost 4 bases to trimming and J lost 7 bases; unmatched junction nucleotides: 12. This CDR3 region has 16 residues. The CDR3: CASSVTQGALTEKLFF. The CDR3, as DNA: TGCGCCAGCAGCGTAACCCAGGGGGCGTTGACTGAAAAACTGTTTTTT.

J is TRBJ2-1 and V is TRBV7-9; 11 nucleotides line up with TRBD2. V gave up 2 bases and J gave up 4 bases; unmatched junction bases: 7. The germline V gene encodes CDR1 SEHNR and CDR2 FQNEAQ (reference sequence). This CDR3 region has 17 residues. The CDR3, as DNA: TGTGCCAGCAGCTTACGGCGGGGACTAGCGGTTTACAATGAGCAGTTCTTC. The encoded protein is CASSLRRGLAVYNEQFF.

V and J are TRBV3-1 (or the pseudogene TRBV3-2) and TRBJ1-3; unclear D gene. Trimming took 6 bases from V and 4 from J, leaving 10 bases between them. The germline V gene has CDR1 LGHDT and CDR2 YNNKEL (reference sequence). The CDR3 sequence is 13 residues long. The CDR3 spells CASRELKGNTIYF. CDR3 coding DNA: TGTGCCAGCAGAGAGCTGAAGGGAAACACCATATATTTT.

The rearrangement links TRBV14 to TRBJ2-1; TRBD2 matches at 11 bases. After removal of 1 base from V and 9 bases from J, the junction contained 5 bases not matched to a gene. Germline CDR1 SGHDN, CDR2 FVKESK. The length of the CDR3 is 15 residues. The CDR3 DNA sequence: TGTGCCAGCAGCCAAGTGGCTAGCGGGAGGTCTGAGCAGTTCTTC. Residues: CASSQVASGRSEQFF.

The V call is TRBV4-2, the J call TRBJ1-1; D not resolved. The CDR3 is 15 residues long. V gave up 0 bases and J gave up 0 bases, with 8 bases separating them. The germline V gene has CDR1 LGHNA and CDR2 YNFKEQ. Here the CDR3 DNA reads TGTGCCAGCAGCCAAGACCGAGGGATGAACACTGAAGCTTTCTTT. It codes for CASSQDRGMNTEAFF.

This chain joins TRBV12-3 or TRBV12-4 and TRBJ1-1; no clear D gene. The CDR3 runs to 12 residues. Trimming left V 3 bases short and J 6 bases short, with 8 bases between. The CDR3 loop is CASSFAGPEAFF. CDR3 coding DNA: TGTGCCAGCAGTTTTGCCGGTCCTGAAGCTTTCTTT.

V and J are TRBV7-2 and TRBJ1-5; D might be TRBD1 (5 bases). Trimming pared 3 bases from V and 1 base from J, leaving 10 bases between. Germline-derived CDR1 and CDR2 are SGHTA and FQGNSA. CDR3 length equals 15 residues. CDR3 coding DNA: TGTGCCAGCAGCTTTGCAGGGTTGAGCAATCAGCCCCAGCATTTT. Protein product: CASSFAGLSNQPQHF.

The genes are TRBV5-6 and TRBJ1-4, with TRBD1 matching over 7 bases. The germline gives CDR1 SGHDT, CDR2 YYEEEE. V shed 4 bases, J shed 4 bases, and the junction held 7 bases outside the gene matches. The CDR3 covers 15 residues. DNA for the CDR3: TGTGCCAGCAGCATTAGGACAGGCCTTAATGAAAAACTGTTTTTT. Encoded protein: CASSIRTGLNEKLFF.

The chain employs TRBV19 and TRBJ2-6; tentative D call: TRBD2 (5 bases). The CDR3 has 14 residues. Germline CDR1 and CDR2: LNHDA and SQIVND (reference sequence). Trimming removed 8 bases at V and 4 bases at J, with 12 bases between. CDR3 region: CASARGSGANVLTF. The CDR3 nucleotides read TGTGCCAGTGCGCGAGGGTCGGGGGCCAACGTCCTGACTTTC.

This CDR3 reads CASSLNVNMNTEAFF. CDR3 nucleotides: TGTGCCAGCTCACTAAACGTCAACATGAACACTGAAGCTTTCTTT. The rearrangement joins TRBV18 to TRBJ1-1, with no clear D. The length of the CDR3 is 15 residues. V lost 4 bases and J 0 bases, leaving 12 bases between the germline ends. From germline, CDR1 is KGHSH and CDR2 LQKENI.

V and J are TRBV11-2 and TRBJ1-1; D gene ambiguous. The CDR3 totals 11 residues. V shed 3 bases and J shed 6 bases, with 5 bases lying between them. The germline CDR1 and CDR2 sequences are SGHAT and FQNNGV. The CDR3 loop reads CASSLGAEAFF. The CDR3 DNA follows: TGTGCCAGCAGCTTGGGCGCTGAAGCTTTCTTT. Together with reference TRBV11-2 and TRBJ1-1, the CDR3 gives the full variable domain: EAGVAQSPRYKIIEKRQSVAFWCNPISGHATLYWYQQILGQGPKLLIQFQNNGVVDDSQLPKDRFSAERLKGVDSTLKIQPAKLEDSAVYLCASSLGAEAFFGQGTRLTVV.

The chain has TRBV10-3 and TRBJ1-2, with D unclear. Germline-derived CDR1 and CDR2 are ENHRY and SYGVKD. The CDR3 spans 12 residues. The V end was cut by 4 bases, the J end by 4 bases, with 7 bases between. CDR3 sequence reads: CAISGLSYGYTF. CDR3 in DNA: TGTGCCATCAGTGGATTGAGCTATGGCTACACCTTC.

This clone was seen a few times. The chain recombines TRBV30 with TRBJ1-2; D is perhaps TRBD1 (6 bases). CDR3 size: 14 residues. Looked up from germline, CDR1 is GTSNPN and CDR2 is SVGIG (reference sequence). The V end was cut by 0 bases, the J end by 7 bases, with 15 bases between. Here the CDR3 reads CAWSVLGGSVGYTF. The CDR3 region has the DNA TGTGCCTGGAGTGTATTAGGGGGTTCGGTTGGCTACACCTTC. The whole variable domain, remainder taken from reference TRBV30 and TRBJ1-2, is SQTIHQWPATLVQPVGSPLSLECTVEGTSNPNLYWYRQAAGRGLQLLFYSVGIGQISSEVPQNLSASRPQDRQFILSSKKLLLSDSGFYLCAWSVLGGSVGYTFGSGTRLTVV.

This clone was seen a single time. The rearrangement uses TRBV9 and TRBJ2-2; the D is unclear. CDR3 length: 16 amino acids. The V gene's germline CDR1 is SGDLS and CDR2 YYNGEE. V dropped 0 bases and J dropped 6 bases, with 15 bases sitting between them. The CDR3 DNA sequence: TGTGCCAGCAGCGTAGATGCCCAGGCAGCCTCCGGGGAGCTGTTTTTT. It translates to CASSVDAQAASGELFF. Supplemented by reference TRBV9 and TRBJ2-2, the full variable domain reads DSGVTQTPKHLITATGQRVTLRCSPRSGDLSVYWYQQSLDQGLQFLIQYYNGEERAKGNILERFSAQQFPDLHSELNLSSLELGDSALYFCASSVDAQAASGELFFGEGSRLTVL.

This rearrangement joins TRBV7-9 to TRBJ2-2; D gene uncertain. Trimming cost V 0 bases and J 3 bases, with 5 bases left between them. This CDR3 spans 14 amino acids. Germline values: CDR1 SEHNR, CDR2 FQNEAQ (reference sequence). The CDR3 loop reads CASSLATDTGELFF. In DNA, the CDR3 is TGTGCCAGCAGCTTAGCCACAGACACCGGGGAGCTGTTTTTT.

This chain connects TRBV5-1 to TRBJ1-1, with 10 positions matching TRBD1. Germline V gene lookup returns CDR1 SGHRS and CDR2 YFSETQ. The CDR3 contains 15 residues. V lost 4 bases, J lost 1 base, and 4 bases stayed unmatched. Here the CDR3 DNA reads TGCGCCAGCAGCACCTGGACAGGGGGGAACACTGAAGCTTTCTTT. This encodes CASSTWTGGNTEAFF.

This rearrangement joins TRBV28 to TRBJ2-7; D ambiguous. The CDR3 is 14 residues long. Trimming shortened V by 3 bases and J by 3 bases, and 12 bases separated the two germline ends. Germline CDR1 reads MDHEN; CDR2 reads SYDVKM. CDR3 protein: CASSFTVTLYEQYF. For the CDR3, the DNA is TGTGCCAGCAGTTTCACGGTAACCCTCTACGAGCAGTACTTC. The entire variable domain, with the rest obtained from reference TRBV28 and TRBJ2-7, is as follows: DVKVTQSSRYLVKRTGEKVFLECVQDMDHENMFWYRQDPGLGLRLIYFSYDVKMKEKGDIPEGYSVSREKKERFSLILESASTNQTSMYLCASSFTVTLYEQYFGPGTRLTVT.

This clone came up once. In DNA, the CDR3 is TGCGCCAGCAGCTCCGGGACAGGGGACGGGGCTGAAAAACTGTTTTTT. This translates into CASSSGTGDGAEKLFF. V and J are TRBV5-1 and TRBJ1-4; 10 bases align to TRBD1. In germline, CDR1 is SGHRS, CDR2 YFSETQ. With 3 bases clipped from V and 7 bases from J, the junction kept 9 bases outside the gene matches. CDR3 length: 16 residues. The full variable domain, completed using reference TRBV5-1 and TRBJ1-4, is KAGVTQTPRYLIKTRGQQVTLSCSPISGHRSVSWYQQTPGQGLQFLFEYFSETQRNKGNFPGRFSGRQFSNSRSEMNVSTLELGDSALYLCASSSGTGDGAEKLFFGSGTQLSVL.

The V and J genes are TRBV29-1 and TRBJ1-2; TRBD1 matches 7 bases. V trimming: 6 bases; J trimming: 5 bases; junction bases outside the gene matches: 9. CDR1 SQVTM and CDR2 ANQGSEA come from the germline V gene. CDR3 length: 13 residues. The CDR3 coding sequence is TGCAGCGTGGGATCCGGGACAGAATATGGCTACACCTTC. It codes for CSVGSGTEYGYTF.

The chain has TRBV28 and TRBJ2-5; 8 bases are a match to TRBD1. Germline CDR1 and CDR2: MDHEN and SYDVKM. The J segment lost 5 bases and the V segment lost 8 bases, leaving 13 bases of the junction unmatched. The CDR3 runs to 15 residues. Here the CDR3 reads CASRFRAGGWETQYF. CDR3 DNA: TGTGCCAGCCGCTTTAGGGCAGGGGGCTGGGAGACCCAGTACTTC. The entire variable domain, with the rest obtained from reference TRBV28 and TRBJ2-5, is as follows: DVKVTQSSRYLVKRTGEKVFLECVQDMDHENMFWYRQDPGLGLRLIYFSYDVKMKEKGDIPEGYSVSREKKERFSLILESASTNQTSMYLCASRFRAGGWETQYFGPGTRLLVL.

About this clone itself: Within the sample, other DNA sequences also encode this same CDR3. The V call is TRBV27, the J call TRBJ2-7; 8 positions agree with TRBD2. Germline-derived CDR1 and CDR2 are MNHEY and SMNVEV (reference sequence). There are 14 residues in the CDR3. After removal of 2 bases from V and 2 bases from J, the junction contained 2 bases not matched to a gene. The CDR3: CASSLAGGPYEQYF. The CDR3 coding sequence is TGTGCCAGCAGTTTAGCGGGGGGCCCCTACGAGCAGTACTTC.

The count of this clone is one. This chain uses TRBV10-1 with TRBJ2-1; a weak D match, TRBD2 (6 bases). Germline V gene lookup returns CDR1 WNHNN and CDR2 SYGVQD (reference sequence). The V end was cut by 3 bases, the J end by 6 bases, with 12 bases between. This CDR3 is built from 14 residues. CDR3 sequence reads: CASSDPPGGNEQFF. CDR3 bases: TGCGCCAGCAGTGACCCTCCCGGGGGCAATGAGCAGTTCTTC.

This clone was observed once. The chain links TRBV9 to TRBJ1-1, with TRBD1 as a possible D gene (5 bases). The CDR3 has 13 amino acids. Per the germline V gene, CDR1 is SGDLS and CDR2 is YYNGEE. Deletions cut 4 bases from V and 6 bases from J, with 13 bases between. The CDR3 nucleotides read TGTGCCAGCAGCCCTCCAGGGTTGCCTGAAGCTTTCTTT. Translating it yields CASSPPGLPEAFF.

CDR3 amino acids: CASGSSGTGVNEQFF. CDR3 DNA: TGTGCTAGTGGTTCCTCCGGGACAGGGGTCAATGAGCAGTTCTTC. This chain connects TRBV12-5 to TRBJ2-1, with 10 bases lining up with TRBD1. V gave up 4 bases and J gave up 6 bases; unmatched junction bases: 6. From germline, CDR1 is LGHNT and CDR2 FRNRAP. CDR3 length: 15 amino acids. Together with reference TRBV12-5 and TRBJ2-1, the CDR3 gives the full variable domain: DARVTQTPRHKVTEMGQEVTMRCQPILGHNTVFWYRQTMMQGLELLAYFRNRAPLDDSGMPKDRFSAEMPDATLATLKIQPSEPRDSAVYFCASGSSGTGVNEQFFGPGTRLTVL.

This clone came up a few times. V and J are TRBV5-1 and TRBJ2-5; maybe TRBD1 (5 bases). Germline values: CDR1 SGHRS, CDR2 YFSETQ. This CDR3 has 15 amino acids. The ends were cut back, 4 bases at V and 1 base at J, with 14 bases in the middle. CDR3: CASSGLIRGQETQYF. For the CDR3, the DNA is TGCGCCAGCAGCGGGCTCATAAGGGGCCAAGAGACCCAGTACTTC.

This rearrangement joins TRBV14 to TRBJ2-1, with unresolved D. The ends were cut back, 5 bases at V and 2 bases at J, with 7 bases in the middle. Germline V gives CDR1 SGHDN, CDR2 FVKESK. CDR3 length: 13 amino acids. The CDR3 DNA reads TGTGCCAGCAGCAAAGGGCCCTACAATGAGCAGTTCTTC. Translated, it gives CASSKGPYNEQFF.

The CDR3 loop is CASSFTGQGVTGELFF. DNA of the CDR3: TGCGCCAGCAGCTTTACGGGACAGGGAGTAACCGGGGAGCTGTTTTTT. The chain is built from TRBV5-1 and TRBJ2-2; the match to TRBD1 covers 9 bases. This CDR3 comprises 16 residues. Germline trimming cut 2 bases from V and 5 bases from J; bases unmatched to any gene: 7. CDR1 and CDR2 (germline): SGHRS, YFSETQ.

The chain has TRBV23-1 and TRBJ2-1; D not resolved. TRBV23-1 is given ORF status, its function remaining uncertain. With 2 bases removed from V and 5 bases from J, the gap between germline ends came to 19 bases. The CDR3 contains 17 residues. The CDR3: CASSQPWPLRRHNEQFF. CDR3 DNA sequence: TGCGCCAGCAGTCAACCCTGGCCTTTAAGGCGGCACAATGAGCAGTTCTTC.